The 8 T cell receptor beta chains below come from one sample, sequenced in a study of identical twins. TCRdb used MiXCR to reprocess the 5' RACE reads, holding one entry per CDR3 protein. Among some 1,700,000 distinct CDR3 sequences, about 32% were seen once, and the ten largest hold 0.25% to 0.3%. Sequencing was done on a sample of cord blood. These receptors were obtained from a newborn girl in good health.

In this sample, this clonotype turned up a few times. The CDR3 loop is CASTSTGGVGYTF. The CDR3 DNA sequence: TGTGCCAGCACCTCTACAGGGGGCGTAGGCTACACCTTC. This sequence joins TRBV6-5 and TRBJ1-2; TRBD1 aligns across 9 bases. CDR3 length: 13 amino acids. Germline V gives CDR1 MNHEY, CDR2 SVGAGI. V shed 7 bases and J 8 bases; nucleotides not matched to a gene: 8.

This clonotype was detected ten times or more. The chain joins TRBV2 to TRBJ2-3; D is possibly TRBD2 (5 bases). Germline V CDR1 and CDR2: SNHLY, FYNNEI. The CDR3 has 13 residues. Deletions cut 8 bases from V and 4 bases from J, with 13 bases between. This CDR3 reads CASASILADTQYF. Written as DNA, the CDR3 is TGTGCCAGCGCTAGCATTTTGGCAGATACGCAGTATTTT.

This clonotype was observed a handful of times. The chain links TRBV15 to TRBJ1-6, with 7 nucleotides matching TRBD1. Germline V gene data show CDR1 as LNHNV and CDR2 as YYDKDF (reference sequence). The V segment lost 6 bases and the J segment 7 bases; nucleotides outside the gene matches: 0. The CDR3 has 12 residues. The CDR3: CATRTGNSPLHF. For the CDR3, the DNA is TGTGCCACCAGGACAGGGAATTCACCCCTCCACTTT.

This clonotype was found many times. The chain has TRBV27 and TRBJ2-1; D is undetermined. From germline, CDR1 is MNHEY and CDR2 SMNVEV (reference sequence). The V gene lost 2 bases and the J gene lost 4 bases, with 15 bases spanning the gap. This CDR3 contains 16 residues. The CDR3 sequence: CASSLVLVSPYNEQFF. CDR3 DNA sequence: TGTGCCAGCAGTTTAGTTCTGGTCTCCCCTTACAATGAGCAGTTCTTC.

This clonotype has a handful of counts. The chain carries TRBV3-1 and TRBJ1-2; no clear D. CDR3 length: 14 amino acids. Trimming pared 0 bases from V and 4 bases from J, leaving 9 bases between. The V gene's germline CDR1 is LGHDT and CDR2 YNNKEL (reference sequence). CDR3 region: CASSQEVMSYGYTF. CDR3 sequence (DNA): TGTGCCAGCAGCCAAGAAGTCATGAGCTATGGCTACACCTTC.

Points on this clonotype: At one of its ends the junction is not consistent with the germline gene, which may arise from a read error. V and J are TRBV27 and TRBJ2-2, with D tentatively TRBD2 (5 bases). Germline values: CDR1 MNHEY, CDR2 SMNVEV (reference sequence). CDR3 size: 13 residues. The CDR3 sequence is CASSLGETGEPFF. DNA of the CDR3: TGTGCCAGCAGTTTGGGTGAGACCGGGGAGCCGTTTTTT.

As concerns this clonotype: A much larger clone differs by one base, so this may be a read error. The chain carries TRBV28 and TRBJ2-1, with D possibly TRBD1 on 6 matching bases. The CDR3 is 12 residues long. Germline CDR1 is MDHEN and CDR2 is SYDVKM. Between the trimmed V and J ends, which lost 7 bases and 10 bases, there was a span of 14 bases. CDR3 in DNA: TGTGCCAGCAAAGAGGGGGTTTACGAGCAGTTCTTC. Translated, it gives CASKEGVYEQFF.

V and J are TRBV28 and TRBJ1-4, with TRBD1 matching over 10 bases. J lost 13 bases, V lost 6 bases, and 14 bases had no gene match. The CDR3 runs to 15 residues. Germline V gene lookup returns CDR1 MDHEN and CDR2 SYDVKM. CDR3 in amino acids: CASSSSGTGVVGLFF. CDR3 in DNA: TGTGCCAGCAGCTCCTCTGGGACAGGGGTGGTGGGACTGTTTTTT. The complete variable domain, with remaining parts taken from reference TRBV28 and TRBJ1-4, reads DVKVTQSSRYLVKRTGEKVFLECVQDMDHENMFWYRQDPGLGLRLIYFSYDVKMKEKGDIPEGYSVSREKKERFSLILESASTNQTSMYLCASSSSGTGVVGLFFGSGTQLSVL.